Described below is a single T cell receptor beta chain sequence and its context. This sample stems from a study of cytomegalovirus exposure and HLA in healthy donors. About the study: The 100 to 150 validation repertoires matched the 650 to 850 first-cohort repertoires in platform, a later analysis reported.

Clones were read by immunoSEQ multiplex PCR, and TCRdb kept only the in-frame ones, dropping some. The data hold a few hundred thousand clones, with almost 90% observed a single time. This CDR3 spans 14 amino acids. Germline values: CDR1 SGHVS, CDR2 FNYEAQ. Trimming pared 5 bases from V and 8 bases from J, leaving 18 bases between. The donors were in the approximately 120-subject validation cohort, distinct from the approximately 610-subject first cohort. Material for sequencing was PBMCs. The source is a woman aged 18-29 years in good health and CMV-seronegative. The J gene is TRBJ1-2, the V gene TRBV7-6, with unresolved D. The CDR3, as DNA: TGTGCCAGCAGCCCAGGAGGGTTGGCGGGGGGCTACACCTTC. As protein: CASSPGGLAGGYTF.